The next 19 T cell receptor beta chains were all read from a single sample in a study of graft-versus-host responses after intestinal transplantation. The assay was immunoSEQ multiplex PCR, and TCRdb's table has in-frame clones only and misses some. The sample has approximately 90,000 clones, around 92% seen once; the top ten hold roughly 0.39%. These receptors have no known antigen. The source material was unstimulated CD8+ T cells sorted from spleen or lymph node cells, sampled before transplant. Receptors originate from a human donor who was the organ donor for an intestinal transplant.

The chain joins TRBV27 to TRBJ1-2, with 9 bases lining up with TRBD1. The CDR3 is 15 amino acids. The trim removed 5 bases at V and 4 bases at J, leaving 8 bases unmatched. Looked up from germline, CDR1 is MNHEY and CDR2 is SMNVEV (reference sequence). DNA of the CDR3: TGTGCCAGCAGTCCCGGGACAGGGTTGGGCTATGGCTACACCTTC. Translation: CASSPGTGLGYGYTF.

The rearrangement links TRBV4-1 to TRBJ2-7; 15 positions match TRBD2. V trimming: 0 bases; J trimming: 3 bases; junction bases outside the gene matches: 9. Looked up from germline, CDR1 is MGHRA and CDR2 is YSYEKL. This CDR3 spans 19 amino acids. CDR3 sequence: CASSQEDPGTSGGLYEQYF. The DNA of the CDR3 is TGCGCCAGCAGCCAAGAGGACCCCGGGACTAGCGGGGGGCTCTACGAGCAGTACTTC.

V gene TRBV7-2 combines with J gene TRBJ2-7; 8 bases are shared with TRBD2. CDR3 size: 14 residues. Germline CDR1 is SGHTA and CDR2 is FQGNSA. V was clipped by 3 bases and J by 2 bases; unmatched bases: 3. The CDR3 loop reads CASSFRGGTYEQYF. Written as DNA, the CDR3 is TGTGCCAGCAGCTTTCGCGGGGGGACCTACGAGCAGTACTTC.

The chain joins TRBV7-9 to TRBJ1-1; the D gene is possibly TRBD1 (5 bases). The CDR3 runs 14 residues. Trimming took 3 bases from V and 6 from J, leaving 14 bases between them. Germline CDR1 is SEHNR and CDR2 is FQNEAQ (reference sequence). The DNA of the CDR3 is TGTGCCAGCAGCTTCCGGGACGGAGGGCCTGAAGCTTTCTTT. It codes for CASSFRDGGPEAFF.

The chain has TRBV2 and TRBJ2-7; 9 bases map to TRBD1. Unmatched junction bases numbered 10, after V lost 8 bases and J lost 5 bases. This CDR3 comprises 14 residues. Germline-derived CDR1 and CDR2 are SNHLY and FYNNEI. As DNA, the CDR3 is TGTGCCAGCTCGCCCGGGACAGGGCACCACGAGCAGTACTTC. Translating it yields CASSPGTGHHEQYF. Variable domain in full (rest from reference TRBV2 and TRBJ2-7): EPEVTQTPSHQVTQMGQEVILRCVPISNHLYFYWYRQILGQKVEFLVSFYNNEISEKSEIFDDQFSVERPDGSNFTLKIRSTKLEDSAMYFCASSPGTGHHEQYFGPGTRLTVT.

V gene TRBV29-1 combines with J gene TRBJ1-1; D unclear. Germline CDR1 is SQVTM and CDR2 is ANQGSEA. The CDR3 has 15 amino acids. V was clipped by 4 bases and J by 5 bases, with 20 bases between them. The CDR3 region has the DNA TGCAGCGTTGTTGGGGAGAGAAGTGGTTGGACTGAAGCTTTCTTT. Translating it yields CSVVGERSGWTEAFF.

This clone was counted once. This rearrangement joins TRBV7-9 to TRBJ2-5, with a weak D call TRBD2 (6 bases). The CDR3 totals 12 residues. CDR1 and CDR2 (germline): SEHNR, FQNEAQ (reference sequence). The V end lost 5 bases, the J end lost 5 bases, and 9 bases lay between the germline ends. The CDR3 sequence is CASSGRRETQYF. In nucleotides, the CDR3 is TGTGCCAGCAGCGGGAGGAGGGAGACCCAGTACTTC.

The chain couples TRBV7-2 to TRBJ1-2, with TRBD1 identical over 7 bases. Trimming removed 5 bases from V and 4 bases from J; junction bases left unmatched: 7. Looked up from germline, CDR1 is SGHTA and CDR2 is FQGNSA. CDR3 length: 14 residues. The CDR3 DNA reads TGTGCCAGCAGCCCGACAGGGCCAACCTATGGCTACACCTTC. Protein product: CASSPTGPTYGYTF.

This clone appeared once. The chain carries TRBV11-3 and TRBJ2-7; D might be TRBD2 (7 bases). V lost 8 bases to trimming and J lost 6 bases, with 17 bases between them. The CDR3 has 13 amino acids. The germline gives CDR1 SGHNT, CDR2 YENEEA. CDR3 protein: CASAGGAGSEQYF. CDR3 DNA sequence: TGTGCCAGCGCTGGGGGGGCAGGGAGCGAGCAGTACTTC.

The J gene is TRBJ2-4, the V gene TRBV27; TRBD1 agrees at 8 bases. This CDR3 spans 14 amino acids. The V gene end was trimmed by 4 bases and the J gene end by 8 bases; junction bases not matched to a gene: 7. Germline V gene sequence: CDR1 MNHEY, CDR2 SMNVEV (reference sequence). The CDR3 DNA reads TGTGCCAGCAGTTCCTCGACAGGGGTGGACATTCAGTACTTC. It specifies CASSSSTGVDIQYF.

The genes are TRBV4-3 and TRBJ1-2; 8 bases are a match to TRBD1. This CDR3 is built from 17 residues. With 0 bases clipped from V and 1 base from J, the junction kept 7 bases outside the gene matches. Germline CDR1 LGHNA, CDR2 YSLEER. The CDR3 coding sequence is TGCGCCAGCAGCCAAGATCCCAGGGGGCTAGTTAACTATGGCTACACCTTC. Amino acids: CASSQDPRGLVNYGYTF.

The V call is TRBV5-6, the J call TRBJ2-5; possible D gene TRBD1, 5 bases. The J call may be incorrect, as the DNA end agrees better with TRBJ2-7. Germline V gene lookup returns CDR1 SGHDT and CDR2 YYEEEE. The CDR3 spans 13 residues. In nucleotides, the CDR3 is TGTGCCAGCAGCTACTCAGGGCCCTACGAGCAGTACTTC. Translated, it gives CASSYSGPYEQYF.

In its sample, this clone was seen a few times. This chain's CDR3 is CASVITQGLKGGYTF. In nucleotides, the CDR3 is TGTGCCAGTGTCATAACGCAGGGTCTCAAAGGCGGCTACACCTTC. The chain recombines TRBV19 with TRBJ1-2, with D possibly being TRBD1 (5 bases). The germline gives CDR1 LNHDA, CDR2 SQIVND (reference sequence). Trimming pared 8 bases from V and 8 bases from J, leaving 24 bases between. This CDR3 spans 15 amino acids.

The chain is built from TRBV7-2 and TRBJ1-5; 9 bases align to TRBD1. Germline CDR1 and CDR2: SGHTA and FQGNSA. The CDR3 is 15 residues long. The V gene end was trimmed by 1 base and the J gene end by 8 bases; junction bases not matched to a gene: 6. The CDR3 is CASSLGDRVREPQHF. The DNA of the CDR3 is TGTGCCAGCAGCTTAGGGGACAGGGTGCGGGAGCCCCAGCATTTT.

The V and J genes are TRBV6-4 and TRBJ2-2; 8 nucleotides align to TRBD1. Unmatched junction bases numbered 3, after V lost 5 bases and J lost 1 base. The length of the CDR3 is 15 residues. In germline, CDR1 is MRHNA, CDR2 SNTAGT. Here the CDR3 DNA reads TGTGCCAGCAGTCCCGGGACAGGGAACACCGGGGAGCTGTTTTTT. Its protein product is CASSPGTGNTGELFF.

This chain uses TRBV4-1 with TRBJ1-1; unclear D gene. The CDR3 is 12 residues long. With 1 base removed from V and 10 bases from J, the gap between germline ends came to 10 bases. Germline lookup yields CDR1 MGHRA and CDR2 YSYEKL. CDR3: CASSQGGRRAFF. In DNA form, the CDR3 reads TGCGCCAGCAGCCAAGGCGGGCGGCGAGCTTTCTTT.

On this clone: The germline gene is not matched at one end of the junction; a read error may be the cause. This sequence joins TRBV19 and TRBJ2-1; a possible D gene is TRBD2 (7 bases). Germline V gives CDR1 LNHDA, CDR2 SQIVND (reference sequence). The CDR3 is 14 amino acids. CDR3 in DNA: TGTGCCAGTAGGATAGGGGGGGACGACAATGAGCAGTTCTTC. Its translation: CASRIGGDDNEQFF.

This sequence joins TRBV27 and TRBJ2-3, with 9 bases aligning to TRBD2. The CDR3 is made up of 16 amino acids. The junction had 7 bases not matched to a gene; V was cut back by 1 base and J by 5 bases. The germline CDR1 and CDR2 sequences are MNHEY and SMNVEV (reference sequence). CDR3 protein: CASSLYGRGGLDTQYF. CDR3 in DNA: TGTGCCAGCAGTTTATACGGGCGGGGGGGGTTAGATACGCAGTATTTT.

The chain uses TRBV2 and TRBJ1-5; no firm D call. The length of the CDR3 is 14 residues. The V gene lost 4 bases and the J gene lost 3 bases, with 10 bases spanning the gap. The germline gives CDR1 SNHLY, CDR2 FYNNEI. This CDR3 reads CASSVYTNNQPQHF. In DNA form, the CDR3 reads TGTGCCAGCAGTGTATACACCAACAATCAGCCCCAGCATTTT.